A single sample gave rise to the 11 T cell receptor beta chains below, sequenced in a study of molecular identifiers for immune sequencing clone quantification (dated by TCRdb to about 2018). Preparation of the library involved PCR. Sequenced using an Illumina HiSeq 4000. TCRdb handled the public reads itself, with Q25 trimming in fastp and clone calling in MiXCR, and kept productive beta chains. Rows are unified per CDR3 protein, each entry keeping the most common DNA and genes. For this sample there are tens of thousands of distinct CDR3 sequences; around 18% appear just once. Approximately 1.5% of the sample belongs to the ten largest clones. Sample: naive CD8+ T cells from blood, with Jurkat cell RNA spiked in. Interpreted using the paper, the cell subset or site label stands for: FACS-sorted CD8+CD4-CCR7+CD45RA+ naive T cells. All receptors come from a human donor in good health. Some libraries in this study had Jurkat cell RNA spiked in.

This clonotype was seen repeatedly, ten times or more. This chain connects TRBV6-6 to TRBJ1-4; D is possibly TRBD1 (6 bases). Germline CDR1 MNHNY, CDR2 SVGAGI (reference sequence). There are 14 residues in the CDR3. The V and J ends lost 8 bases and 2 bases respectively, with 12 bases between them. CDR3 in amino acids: CASSLDSTNEKLFF. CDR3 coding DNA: TGTGCCAGCTCCCTGGACAGCACTAATGAAAAACTGTTTTTT.

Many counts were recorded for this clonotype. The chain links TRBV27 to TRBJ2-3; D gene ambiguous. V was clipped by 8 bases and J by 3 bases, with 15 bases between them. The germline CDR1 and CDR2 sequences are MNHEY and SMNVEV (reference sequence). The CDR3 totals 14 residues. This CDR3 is CASSTDRATDTQYF. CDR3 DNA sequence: TGTGCCAGCTCGACGGACCGAGCTACAGATACGCAGTATTTT.

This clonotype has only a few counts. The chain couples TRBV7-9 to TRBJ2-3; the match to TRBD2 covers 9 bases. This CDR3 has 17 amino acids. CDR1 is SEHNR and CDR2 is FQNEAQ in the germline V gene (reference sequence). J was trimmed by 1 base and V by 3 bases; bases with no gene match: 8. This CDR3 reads CASSFPLWTSGTDTQYF. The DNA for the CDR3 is TGTGCCAGCAGCTTTCCTCTATGGACTAGCGGCACAGATACGCAGTATTTT.

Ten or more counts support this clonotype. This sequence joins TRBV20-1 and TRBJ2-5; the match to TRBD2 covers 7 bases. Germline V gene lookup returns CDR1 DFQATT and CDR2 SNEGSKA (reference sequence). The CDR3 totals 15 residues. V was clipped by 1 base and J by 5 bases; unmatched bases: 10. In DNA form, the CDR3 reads TGCAGTGCTAGAGGACTAGCCGGGGCACCCGAGACCCAGTACTTC. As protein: CSARGLAGAPETQYF.

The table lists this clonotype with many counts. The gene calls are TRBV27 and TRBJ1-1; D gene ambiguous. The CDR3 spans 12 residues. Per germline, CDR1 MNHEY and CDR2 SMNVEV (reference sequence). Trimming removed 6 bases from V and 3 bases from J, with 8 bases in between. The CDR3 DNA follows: TGTGCCAGCAGGACCGGGTACACTGAAGCTTTCTTT. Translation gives CASRTGYTEAFF.

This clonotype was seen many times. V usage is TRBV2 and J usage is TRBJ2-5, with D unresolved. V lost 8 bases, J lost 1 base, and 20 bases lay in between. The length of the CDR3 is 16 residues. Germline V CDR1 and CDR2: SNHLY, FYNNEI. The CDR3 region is CASGPTTTQIQETQYF. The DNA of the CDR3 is TGTGCCAGCGGCCCAACGACAACACAAATCCAAGAGACCCAGTACTTC.

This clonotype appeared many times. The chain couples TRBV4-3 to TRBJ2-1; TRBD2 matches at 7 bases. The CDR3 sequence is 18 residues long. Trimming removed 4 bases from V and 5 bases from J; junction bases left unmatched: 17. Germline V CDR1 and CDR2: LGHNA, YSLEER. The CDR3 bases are TGCGCCAGCAGCCTCTTCGGAGGGCTCATGGCGGGGGACAATGAGCAGTTCTTC. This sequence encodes CASSLFGGLMAGDNEQFF.

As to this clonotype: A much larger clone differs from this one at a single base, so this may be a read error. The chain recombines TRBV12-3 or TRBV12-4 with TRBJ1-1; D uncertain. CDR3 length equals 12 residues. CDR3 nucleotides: TGTGCCGGCAGTGAGATGAACACTGAAGCTTTCTTT. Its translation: CAGSEMNTEAFF.

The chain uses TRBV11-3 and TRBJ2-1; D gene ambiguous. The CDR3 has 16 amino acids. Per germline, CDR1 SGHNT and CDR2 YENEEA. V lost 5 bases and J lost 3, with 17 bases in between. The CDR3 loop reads CASSPVGGLGYNEQFF. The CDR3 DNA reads TGTGCCAGCAGCCCAGTAGGTGGGTTGGGCTACAATGAGCAGTTCTTC.

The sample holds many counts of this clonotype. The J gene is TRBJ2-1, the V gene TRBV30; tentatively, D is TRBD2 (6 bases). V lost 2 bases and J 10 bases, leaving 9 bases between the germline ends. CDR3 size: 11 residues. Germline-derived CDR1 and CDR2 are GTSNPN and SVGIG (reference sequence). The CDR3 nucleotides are TGTGCCTGGAGTAGGGGAGGCGAGCAGTTCTTC. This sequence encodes CAWSRGGEQFF.

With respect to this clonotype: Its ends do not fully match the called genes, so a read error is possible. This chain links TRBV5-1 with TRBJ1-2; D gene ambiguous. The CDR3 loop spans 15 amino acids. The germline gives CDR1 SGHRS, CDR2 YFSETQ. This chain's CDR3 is CASSLVPGSDYGYAF. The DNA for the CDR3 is TGCGCCAGCAGCTTGGTTCCGGGATCGGATTATGGCTACGCCTTC.